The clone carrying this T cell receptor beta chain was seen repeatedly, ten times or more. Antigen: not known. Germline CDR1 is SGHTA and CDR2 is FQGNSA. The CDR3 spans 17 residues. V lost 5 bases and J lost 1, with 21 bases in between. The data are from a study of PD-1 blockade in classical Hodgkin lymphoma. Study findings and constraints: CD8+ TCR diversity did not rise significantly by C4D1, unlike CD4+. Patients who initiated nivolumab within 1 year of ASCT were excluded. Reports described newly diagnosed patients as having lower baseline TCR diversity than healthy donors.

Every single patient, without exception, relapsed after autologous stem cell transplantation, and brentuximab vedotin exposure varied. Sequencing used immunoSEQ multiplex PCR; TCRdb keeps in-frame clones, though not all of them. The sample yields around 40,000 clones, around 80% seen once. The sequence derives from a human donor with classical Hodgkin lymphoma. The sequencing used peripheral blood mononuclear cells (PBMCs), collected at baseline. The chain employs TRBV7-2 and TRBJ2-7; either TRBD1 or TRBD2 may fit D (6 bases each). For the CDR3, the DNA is TGTGCCAGCAGCCGTAAAAGGGGGAGCGGGCCATCCTACGAGCAGTACTTC. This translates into CASSRKRGSGPSYEQYF.